This T cell receptor beta chain was sequenced for a study of blood T cell repertoires in COVID-19. About the research overall: The origin of the acute and convalescent COVID-19 samples was the United States, Italy and Spain.

In the original analysis: Scientists estimated how many nucleated cells there were by amplifying reference gene primers. The table came from immunoSEQ multiplex PCR; TCRdb's copy has only in-frame clones and leaves some out. For V, J and clone size, that table is used; D and trimming come from the DNA. Of about 340,000 clones listed, around 90% are singletons. The CDR3 covers 13 residues. With V trimmed by 4 bases and J by 4 bases, 2 bases remained unmatched. Germline CDR1 reads MNHEY; CDR2 reads SVGAGI. The receptor comes from a woman aged 18-30 years who had recovered from COVID-19. The sequencing input was peripheral blood. The chain recombines TRBV6-5 with TRBJ1-1; 8 bases are shared with TRBD1. CDR3 region: CASSSDRGTEAFF. DNA for the CDR3: TGTGCCAGCAGTTCAGACAGGGGCACTGAAGCTTTCTTT.